These 8 T cell receptor beta chains came from one sample sequenced in a study of blood T cell repertoires in COVID-19. The assay was immunoSEQ multiplex PCR, and TCRdb's table has in-frame clones only and misses some. The sample contains 250,000 or so clones, roughly 84% of which appear only once. The sequencing sample was made of peripheral blood. All receptors derive from a woman aged 40 to 55 who had recovered from COVID-19.

This clone was seen only a few times. The V gene is TRBV7-9, the J gene TRBJ2-1; tentatively, D is TRBD2 (6 bases). Looked up from germline, CDR1 is SEHNR and CDR2 is FQNEAQ (reference sequence). The V end lost 5 bases, the J end lost 8 bases, and 19 bases lay between the germline ends. This CDR3 has 15 residues. CDR3 amino acids: CASSTDYPGRDEQFF. In DNA form, the CDR3 reads TGTGCCAGCAGCACGGACTACCCTGGGCGTGATGAGCAGTTCTTC.

The chain carries TRBV4-2 and TRBJ1-6, with a possible D match to TRBD1 (5 bases). The V gene lost 1 base and the J gene lost 9 bases, with 13 bases spanning the gap. This CDR3 comprises 15 residues. Germline CDR1 reads LGHNA; CDR2 reads YNFKEQ. The CDR3: CASSQVMTDGSPLHF. CDR3 DNA sequence: TGTGCCAGCAGCCAAGTTATGACAGACGGTTCACCCCTCCACTTT.

The chain employs TRBV19 and TRBJ1-2; D gene unclear. The CDR3 runs to 14 residues. V was pared by 0 bases and J by 6 bases, with 11 bases between. Germline V gene lookup returns CDR1 LNHDA and CDR2 SQIVND (reference sequence). CDR3 protein: CASSIEGGYDGYTF. In DNA form, the CDR3 reads TGTGCCAGTAGTATAGAGGGAGGCTACGATGGCTACACCTTC. The complete variable domain, with remaining parts taken from reference TRBV19 and TRBJ1-2, reads DGGITQSPKYLFRKEGQNVTLSCEQNLNHDAMYWYRQDPGQGLRLIYYSQIVNDFQKGDIAEGYSVSREKKESFPLTVTSAQKNPTAFYLCASSIEGGYDGYTFGSGTRLTVV.

This chain's CDR3 is CASSVRDGYTF. The CDR3 DNA sequence: TGTGCCAGCAGTGTTAGAGATGGCTACACCTTC. The chain joins TRBV2 to TRBJ1-2; D remains unclear. The V gene lost 4 bases and the J gene lost 6 bases, with 6 bases spanning the gap. This CDR3 region has 11 residues. Germline CDR1 SNHLY, CDR2 FYNNEI.

This clone appeared a single time. The V gene is TRBV28, the J gene TRBJ2-7, with D unclear. Trimming removed 3 bases from V and 6 bases from J, with 9 bases in between. The CDR3 extends over 12 amino acids. CDR1 is MDHEN and CDR2 is SYDVKM in the germline V gene. CDR3 coding DNA: TGTGCCAGCAGTTTGATTACTGGCGAGCAGTACTTC. This encodes CASSLITGEQYF.

The chain joins TRBV6-5 to TRBJ1-5; maybe TRBD1 (5 bases). The CDR3 spans 14 residues. Trimming removed 8 bases from V and 1 base from J, with 12 bases in between. The germline gives CDR1 MNHEY, CDR2 SVGAGI. CDR3 loop: CASYGGGSNQPQHF. DNA of the CDR3: TGTGCCAGCTACGGGGGGGGGAGCAATCAGCCCCAGCATTTT.

The rearrangement links TRBV5-4 to TRBJ1-4, with D possibly matching TRBD1 (6 bases). V lost 0 bases and J lost 4, with 10 bases in between. The CDR3 length is 15 residues. The germline V gene has CDR1 SGHNT and CDR2 YYREEE (reference sequence). CDR3 sequence: CASSLEQGINEKLFF. The CDR3 coding sequence is TGTGCCAGCAGCTTGGAGCAGGGGATTAATGAAAAACTGTTTTTT.

The chain couples TRBV29-1 to TRBJ2-1; 8 bases are shared with TRBD2. The germline CDR1 and CDR2 sequences are SQVTM and ANQGSEA. J lost 0 bases, V lost 8 bases, and 15 bases had no gene match. The CDR3 consists of 17 residues. CDR3 amino acids: CSPSGAGGGSSYNEQFF. As DNA, the CDR3 is TGCAGCCCGAGTGGGGCGGGCGGGGGGAGCTCCTACAATGAGCAGTTCTTC.